This section outlines one T cell receptor (beta chain) sequence together with its context. This sample is part of a study of blood T cell repertoires in COVID-19. Study-level information: Samples taken during acute and convalescent COVID-19 were collected in the United States, Italy and Spain. PBMCs, B-cell-depleted T cells, or T cells provided the cDNA or gDNA that made up the material.

As processed by the authors: Using reference gene primer amplification, nucleated cell counts were estimated. TCRdb keeps only in-frame clones here, not all; method: immunoSEQ multiplex PCR. V, J and clone size are taken as reported in that table, and D and trimming were inferred from the DNA itself. The sample contains roughly 63,000 clones, about 78% of which appear only once. CDR3 length equals 14 residues. Per the germline V gene, CDR1 is SGHNT and CDR2 is YYREEE (reference sequence). Germline trimming cut 7 bases from V and 1 base from J; bases unmatched to any gene: 6. The sample consisted of peripheral blood. The rearrangement uses TRBV5-4 and TRBJ2-5; TRBD2 matches at 8 bases. The receptor comes from a man older than 75 with acute or convalescent COVID-19. The CDR3 loop is CASRRGGPQETQYF. The CDR3 coding sequence is TGTGCCAGCCGCCGCGGGGGGCCCCAAGAGACCCAGTACTTC.